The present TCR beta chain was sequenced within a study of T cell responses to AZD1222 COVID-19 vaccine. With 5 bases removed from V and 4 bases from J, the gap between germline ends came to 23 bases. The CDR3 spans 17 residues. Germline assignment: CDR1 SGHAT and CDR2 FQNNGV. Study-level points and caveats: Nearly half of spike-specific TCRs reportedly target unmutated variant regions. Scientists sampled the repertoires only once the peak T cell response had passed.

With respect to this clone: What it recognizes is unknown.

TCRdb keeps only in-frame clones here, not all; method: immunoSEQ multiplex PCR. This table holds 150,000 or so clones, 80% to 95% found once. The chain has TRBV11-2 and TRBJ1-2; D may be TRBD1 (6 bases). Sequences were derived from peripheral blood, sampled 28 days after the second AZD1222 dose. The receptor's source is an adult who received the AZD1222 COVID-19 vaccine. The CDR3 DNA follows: TGTGCCAGCAGCCTCTCAGGTTCGGGCAGGGGCACCTATGGCTACACCTTC. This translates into CASSLSGSGRGTYGYTF.